These 27 T cell receptor beta chains originate from one sample sequenced in a study of T cells in Graves' hyperthyroidism and ophthalmopathy. The investigators amplified TCR beta CDR3 regions from RNA transcripts. First-round RT-PCR targeting the TCR CDR3 was performed with the HTBI primer set. TCRdb recomputed calls from the multiplex PCR reads with MiXCR, one row per CDR3 protein. Among more than 600,000 distinct CDR3 sequences listed, roughly 17% were seen once. Sequenced material: blood. The receptors shown here come from a man aged 18 to 30 with Graves' hyperthyroidism.

This rearrangement joins TRBV27 to TRBJ2-7; 12 positions agree with TRBD2. Germline V gene lookup returns CDR1 MNHEY and CDR2 SMNVEV (reference sequence). The CDR3 spans 14 residues. Trimming cost V 4 bases and J 6 bases; bases outside gene matches: 4. The DNA of the CDR3 is TGTGCCAGCAGTTGGACTAGCGGGACTCCCGAGCAGTACTTC. Amino acid sequence: CASSWTSGTPEQYF.

This clonotype was observed at least ten times. V gene TRBV20-1 combines with J gene TRBJ2-7; D perhaps matches TRBD2 (5 bases). CDR3 length: 14 residues. The V end was cut by 0 bases, the J end by 2 bases, with 11 bases between. The germline CDR1 and CDR2 sequences are DFQATT and SNEGSKA (reference sequence). CDR3 nucleotides: TGCAGTGCTAGAGATCTCGGGGTCCCCTACGAGCAGTACTTC. Protein product: CSARDLGVPYEQYF.

This clonotype was seen many times. This chain connects TRBV7-2 to TRBJ1-5; the D gene is possibly TRBD1 (5 bases). Germline V gives CDR1 SGHTA, CDR2 FQGNSA. V lost 2 bases and J lost 6, with 14 bases in between. The CDR3 contains 15 residues. This chain's CDR3 is CASSLTGGLGQPQHF. CDR3 DNA: TGTGCCAGCAGCTTAACGGGGGGGTTAGGTCAGCCCCAGCATTTT.

This clonotype was found many times. The chain uses TRBV7-9 and TRBJ2-7; D remains ambiguous. Germline assignment: CDR1 SEHNR and CDR2 FQNEAQ (reference sequence). The CDR3 runs 14 residues. V was pared by 5 bases and J by 3 bases, with 14 bases between. CDR3 nucleotides: TGTGCCAGCAGCGCGGATGGGTCATTCTACGAGCAGTACTTC. As protein: CASSADGSFYEQYF.

Only a few counts were recorded for this clonotype. The rearrangement uses TRBV7-2 and TRBJ2-5; TRBD2 agrees at 15 bases. CDR1 and CDR2 (germline): SGHTA, FQGNSA. V shed 5 bases, J shed 2 bases, and the junction held 3 bases outside the gene matches. The CDR3 is 16 amino acids. The CDR3 protein is CASSRGLAGGQETQYF. The CDR3 nucleotides are TGTGCCAGCAGCCGGGGACTAGCGGGAGGACAAGAGACCCAGTACTTC.

This clonotype was observed a few times. This chain joins TRBV20-1 and TRBJ1-5, with D possibly being TRBD1 (5 bases). V shed 3 bases and J shed 5 bases, with 11 bases lying between them. The CDR3 runs to 13 residues. CDR1 is DFQATT, CDR2 SNEGSKA, per germline (reference sequence). CDR3: CSARRGLDQPQHF. CDR3 bases: TGCAGTGCTAGGAGGGGCCTCGATCAGCCCCAGCATTTT.

V and J are TRBV11-2 and TRBJ2-1, with TRBD1 matching 10 bases. This CDR3 has 18 residues. Germline CDR1 reads SGHAT; CDR2 reads FQNNGV. V dropped 0 bases and J dropped 8; count of bases not matched to a gene: 13. CDR3 coding DNA: TGTGCCAGCAGCTTAGACCGCAACGACAGGGGGCGTTTGTATGAGCAGTTCTTC. This sequence encodes CASSLDRNDRGRLYEQFF.

This clonotype was seen a handful of times. The chain joins TRBV20-1 to TRBJ2-5; D is perhaps TRBD1 (5 bases). The V gene's germline CDR1 is DFQATT and CDR2 SNEGSKA (reference sequence). Trimming removed 2 bases at V and 5 bases at J, with 12 bases between. The CDR3 is made up of 13 amino acids. CDR3 nucleotides: TGCAGTGCTAGAAAATCAGGGATGGAGACCCAGTACTTC. This encodes CSARKSGMETQYF.

This clonotype was seen a handful of times. This sequence joins TRBV9 and TRBJ2-3; TRBD2 aligns across 8 bases. Trimming removed 5 bases from V and 4 bases from J; junction bases left unmatched: 9. Germline V lookup: CDR1 SGDLS, CDR2 YYNGEE. CDR3 length equals 15 residues. The CDR3 DNA follows: TGTGCCAGCAGTGGGTACGGGAGGGCCTCAGATACGCAGTATTTT. Its translation: CASSGYGRASDTQYF.

In its sample, this clonotype was seen many times. The chain has TRBV18 and TRBJ1-4, with 9 positions matching TRBD1. Germline V CDR1 and CDR2: KGHSH, LQKENI. The CDR3 length is 14 residues. V was clipped by 3 bases and J by 6 bases; unmatched bases: 2. This CDR3 is CASSPDRGDEKLFF. CDR3 in DNA: TGTGCCAGCTCACCGGACAGGGGTGATGAAAAACTGTTTTTT.

This clonotype was counted ten times or more. This sequence joins TRBV12-3 or TRBV12-4 and TRBJ1-4; D is ambiguous. The CDR3 has 14 amino acids. V lost 2 bases to trimming and J lost 5 bases, with 9 bases between them. The CDR3 coding sequence is TGTGCCAGCAGTTTAAATGGGGAGAATGAAAAACTGTTTTTT. Translating it yields CASSLNGENEKLFF.

In its sample, this clonotype was seen a few times. The chain has TRBV20-1 and TRBJ2-7; 7 bases agree with TRBD2. This CDR3 region has 16 residues. V lost 0 bases to trimming and J lost 0 bases; unmatched junction nucleotides: 8. The germline V gene has CDR1 DFQATT and CDR2 SNEGSKA (reference sequence). In DNA, the CDR3 is TGCAGTGCTAGAGATCTTTTTAGCGGGTACTCCTACGAGCAGTACTTC. It specifies CSARDLFSGYSYEQYF.

This clonotype occurred once. Being one base from a much bigger clone, this may be a read error. The chain couples TRBV29-1 to TRBJ1-1; no reliable D call. V lost 5 bases to trimming and J lost 11 bases, with 15 bases between them. Germline V CDR1 and CDR2: SQVTM, ANQGSEA. The CDR3 spans 11 residues. DNA of the CDR3: TGCAGCGTTCAAGGCGGAACTGGGGCTTTCTTT. Its protein product is CSVQGGTGAFF.

In its sample, this clonotype was seen many times. This chain uses TRBV20-1 with TRBJ2-3; D possibly corresponds to TRBD2 (7 bases). The CDR3 is made up of 13 amino acids. Trimming removed 8 bases from V and 3 bases from J, with 15 bases in between. The germline V gene has CDR1 DFQATT and CDR2 SNEGSKA (reference sequence). CDR3 sequence: CSLKGGLTDTQYF. The CDR3, as DNA: TGCAGTCTCAAGGGGGGGCTAACAGATACGCAGTATTTT.

This clonotype has more than one count but fewer than ten. The CDR3 protein is CSARNSGGVTYEQYF. The CDR3, as DNA: TGCAGTGCTAGAAACTCCGGGGGGGTCACCTACGAGCAGTACTTC. The chain is built from TRBV20-1 and TRBJ2-7; 8 positions agree with TRBD2. V lost 2 bases to trimming and J lost 2 bases; unmatched junction nucleotides: 8. CDR3 length: 15 residues. CDR1 is DFQATT and CDR2 is SNEGSKA in the germline V gene (reference sequence).

This clonotype has ten or more counts. The chain carries TRBV5-6 and TRBJ2-5; possibly TRBD2 for D (6 bases). CDR1 and CDR2 (germline): SGHDT, YYEEEE. Trimming shortened V by 4 bases and J by 7 bases, and 11 bases separated the two germline ends. This CDR3 contains 12 residues. The CDR3 loop reads CASSLDYGTQYF. DNA of the CDR3: TGTGCCAGCAGCCTGGACTATGGGACCCAGTACTTC.

This clonotype was picked up many times. The CDR3 sequence: CASSWTSGSISEQYF. Here the CDR3 DNA reads TGTGCCAGCAGCTGGACTAGCGGGAGTATCAGCGAGCAGTACTTC. This chain joins TRBV28 and TRBJ2-7; 13 bases align to TRBD2. V lost 6 bases to trimming and J lost 6 bases; unmatched junction nucleotides: 8. The CDR3 sequence is 15 residues long. Germline V gives CDR1 MDHEN, CDR2 SYDVKM.

V gene TRBV27 combines with J gene TRBJ2-7; TRBD1 is a possible D gene (5 bases). The CDR3 sequence is 13 residues long. The germline V gene encodes CDR1 MNHEY and CDR2 SMNVEV (reference sequence). V shed 6 bases and J shed 5 bases, with 14 bases lying between them. The chain's CDR3 is CASSYTPGHEQYF. The DNA for the CDR3 is TGTGCCAGCAGCTACACCCCAGGGCACGAGCAGTACTTC.

This clonotype has a count of ten or more. The chain has TRBV6-5 and TRBJ1-2; the D is unclear. Trimming removed 1 base from V and 8 bases from J, with 11 bases in between. This CDR3 region has 13 residues. Germline lookup yields CDR1 MNHEY and CDR2 SVGAGI. The CDR3 sequence is CASSYLSDRGYTF. The CDR3 DNA sequence: TGTGCCAGCAGTTACTTGTCGGACCGAGGCTACACCTTC.

V and J are TRBV6-2 or TRBV6-3 and TRBJ2-2, with TRBD1 matching 7 bases. The CDR3 is made up of 15 amino acids. In germline, CDR1 is MNHEY, CDR2 SVGEGT. The J segment lost 4 bases and the V segment lost 10 bases, leaving 12 bases of the junction unmatched. CDR3 region: CATADRAPGTGELFF. In nucleotides, the CDR3 is TGTGCCACAGCAGACAGGGCCCCGGGCACCGGGGAGCTGTTTTTT.

The rearrangement uses TRBV6-5 and TRBJ2-7; 11 nucleotides agree with TRBD2. Germline V lookup: CDR1 MNHEY, CDR2 SVGAGI. V was pared by 2 bases and J by 4 bases, with 7 bases of the junction left unmatched. The CDR3 is 16 residues long. The CDR3 loop reads CASSYPGLAGGYEQYF. The CDR3 nucleotides are TGTGCCAGCAGTTACCCTGGACTAGCGGGTGGTTACGAGCAGTACTTC.

Many counts were recorded for this clonotype. The chain uses TRBV7-2 and TRBJ1-1; unclear D gene. The CDR3 is 14 amino acids. Germline lookup yields CDR1 SGHTA and CDR2 FQGNSA. V was pared by 0 bases and J by 1 base, with 6 bases between. The CDR3 DNA reads as TGTGCCAGCAGCTTAGCGCTTCGGAACACTGAAGCTTTCTTT. Translation gives CASSLALRNTEAFF. Using reference TRBV7-2 and TRBJ1-1 for the parts outside the CDR3, the full variable domain is GAGVSQSPSNKVTEKGKDVELRCDPISGHTALYWYRQSLGQGLEFLIYFQGNSAPDKSGLPSDRFSAERTGGSVSTLTIQRTQQEDSAVYLCASSLALRNTEAFFGQGTRLTVV.

V gene TRBV29-1 combines with J gene TRBJ2-7; D ambiguous. The CDR3 consists of 11 residues. V lost 3 bases and J lost 3, with 6 bases in between. In germline, CDR1 is SQVTM, CDR2 ANQGSEA. In DNA, the CDR3 is TGCAGCGTTGAGAATAACTACGAGCAGTACTTC. The encoded protein is CSVENNYEQYF.

This clonotype was found many times. For the CDR3, the DNA is TGTGCCAGCAGCTTAGTTGTAGCGGACCGGGGTGAGCAGTTCTTC. It translates to CASSLVVADRGEQFF. The rearrangement joins TRBV7-9 to TRBJ2-1; possible D gene TRBD2, 6 bases. With 1 base removed from V and 9 bases from J, the gap between germline ends came to 16 bases. The V gene's germline CDR1 is SEHNR and CDR2 FQNEAQ (reference sequence). This CDR3 is 15 amino acids long.

This clonotype was detected only a few times. This chain uses TRBV4-3 with TRBJ2-7; D unresolved. Trimming pared 3 bases from V and 5 bases from J, leaving 17 bases between. The CDR3 has 15 residues. The germline CDR1 and CDR2 sequences are LGHNA and YSLEER. The CDR3 spells CASSQNFISPDEQYF. CDR3 DNA: TGCGCCAGCAGCCAGAACTTTATATCTCCTGACGAGCAGTACTTC.

This clonotype has more than one count but fewer than ten. The chain is built from TRBV5-1 and TRBJ2-1; D remains unclear. Germline-derived CDR1 and CDR2 are SGHRS and YFSETQ. This CDR3 contains 13 residues. Trimming took 0 bases from V and 9 from J, leaving 10 bases between them. CDR3 in amino acids: CASSLEPNSEQFF. The CDR3, as DNA: TGCGCCAGCAGCTTGGAACCCAATAGTGAGCAGTTCTTC.

In this sample, this clonotype turned up a few times. The chain has TRBV29-1 and TRBJ1-1; D remains unclear. The V end lost 0 bases, the J end lost 7 bases, and 15 bases lay between the germline ends. CDR1 and CDR2 from the germline V gene are SQVTM and ANQGSEA. The CDR3 length is 14 residues. CDR3 sequence: CSVEEMAGSGEAFF. CDR3 coding DNA: TGCAGCGTTGAAGAGATGGCGGGGTCGGGTGAAGCTTTCTTT.